What follows describes a single TCR beta chain. This table comes from immunoSEQ multiplex PCR, and its TCRdb copy is limited to in-frame clones, with some not included. The table has approximately 230,000 clones, roughly 84% seen once. Germline V gene data show CDR1 as MNHEY and CDR2 as SMNVEV (reference sequence). The V and J ends lost 7 bases and 0 bases respectively, with 19 bases between them. The CDR3 contains 17 residues. This record belongs to a study of blood T cell repertoires in COVID-19. This rearrangement joins TRBV27 to TRBJ1-5; D is undetermined. The sample comprised peripheral blood. This receptor was obtained from a middle-aged woman who had recovered from COVID-19. The CDR3 loop is CASTKKGTDYSNQPQHF. CDR3 nucleotide sequence: TGTGCCAGCACTAAAAAGGGTACAGACTATAGCAATCAGCCCCAGCATTTT.